This T cell receptor (beta chain) emerged from a study of CD8 T cells in Susac syndrome. Purification of the CD8+ and CD4+ T cells relied on negative isolation, and TEMRA cells underwent FACS enrichment. The length of the CDR3 is 15 residues. CDR1 is SGHNT, CDR2 YYREEE, per germline (reference sequence). V lost 4 bases and J lost 4; bases outside the gene matches: 8. RNA amounts of about 0.5 to 1 ug underwent reverse transcription with random hexamers. The immunoSEQ assay covered 54 Vbeta and 13 Jbeta segments for CDR3. TCRdb reprocessed the immunoSEQ multiplex PCR reads with MiXCR, giving one entry per CDR3 protein. The top ten clones hold more than 0.25% of a sample with 95,000 to 150,000 distinct CDR3 sequences, 85% to 95% of them seen once.

The chain uses TRBV5-4 and TRBJ1-2; the match to TRBD1 covers 9 bases. Sequencing input: CD8+ T cells from PBMCs. The receptor was derived from a human donor with Susac syndrome. The CDR3 here is CASSREGQGIYGYTF. CDR3 bases: TGTGCCAGCAGCCGTGAGGGACAGGGAATCTATGGCTACACCTTC.